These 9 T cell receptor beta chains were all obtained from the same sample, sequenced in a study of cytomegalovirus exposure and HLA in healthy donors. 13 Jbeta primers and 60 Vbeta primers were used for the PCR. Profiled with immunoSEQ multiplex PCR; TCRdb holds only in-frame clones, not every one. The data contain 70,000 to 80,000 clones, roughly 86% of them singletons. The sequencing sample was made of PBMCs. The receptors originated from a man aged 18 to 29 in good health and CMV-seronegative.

The chain's CDR3 is CASSPPGRSNIQYF. As DNA, the CDR3 is TGTGCCAGCAGCCCCCCCGGGAGGTCTAACATTCAGTACTTC. The chain links TRBV28 to TRBJ2-4, with 7 bases that match TRBD2. Germline CDR1 is MDHEN and CDR2 is SYDVKM. V gave up 6 bases and J gave up 7 bases; unmatched junction bases: 9. The CDR3 spans 14 residues.

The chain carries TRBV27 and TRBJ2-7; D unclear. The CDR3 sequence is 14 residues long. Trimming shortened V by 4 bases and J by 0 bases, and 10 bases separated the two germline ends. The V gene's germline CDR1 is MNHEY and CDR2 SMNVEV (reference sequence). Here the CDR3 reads CASSSSTNSYEQYF. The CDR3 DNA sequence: TGTGCCAGCAGTTCGTCCACAAACTCCTACGAGCAGTACTTC.

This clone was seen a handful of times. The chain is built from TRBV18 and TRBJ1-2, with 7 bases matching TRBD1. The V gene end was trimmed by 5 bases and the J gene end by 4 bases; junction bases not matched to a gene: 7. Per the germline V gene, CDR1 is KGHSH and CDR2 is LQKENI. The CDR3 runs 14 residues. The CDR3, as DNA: TGTGCCAGCTCAGGACCGACAGGGATCTATGGCTACACCTTC. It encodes CASSGPTGIYGYTF. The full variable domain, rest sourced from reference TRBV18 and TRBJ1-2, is NAGVMQNPRHLVRRRGQEARLRCSPMKGHSHVYWYRQLPEEGLKFMVYLQKENIIDESGMPKERFSAEFPKEGPSILRIQQVVRGDSAAYFCASSGPTGIYGYTFGSGTRLTVV.

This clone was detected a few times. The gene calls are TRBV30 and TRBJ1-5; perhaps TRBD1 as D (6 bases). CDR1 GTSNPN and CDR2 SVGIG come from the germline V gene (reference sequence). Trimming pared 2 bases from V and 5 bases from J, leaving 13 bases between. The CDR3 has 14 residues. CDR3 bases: TGTGCCTGGAGTTATGGGAAGGGGGATCAGCCCCAGCATTTT. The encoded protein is CAWSYGKGDQPQHF.

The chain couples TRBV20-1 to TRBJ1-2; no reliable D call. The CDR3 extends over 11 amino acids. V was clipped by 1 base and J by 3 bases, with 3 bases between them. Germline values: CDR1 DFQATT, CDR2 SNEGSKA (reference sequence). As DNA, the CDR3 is TGCAGTGCTAGAGCTGACTATGGCTACACCTTC. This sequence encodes CSARADYGYTF.

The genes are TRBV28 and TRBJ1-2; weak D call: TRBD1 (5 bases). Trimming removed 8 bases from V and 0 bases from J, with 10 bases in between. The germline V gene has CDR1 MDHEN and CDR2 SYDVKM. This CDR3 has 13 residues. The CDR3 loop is CASVRTTNYGYTF. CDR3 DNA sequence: TGTGCCAGCGTACGGACAACTAACTATGGCTACACCTTC.

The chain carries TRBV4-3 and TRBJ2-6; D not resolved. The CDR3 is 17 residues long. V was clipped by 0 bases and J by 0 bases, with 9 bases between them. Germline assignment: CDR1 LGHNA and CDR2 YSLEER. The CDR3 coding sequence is TGCGCCAGCAGCCAAGAACTCCTGATCTCTGGGGCCAACGTCCTGACTTTC. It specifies CASSQELLISGANVLTF.

CDR3 protein: CAISESAGQRSNEQFF. The CDR3 DNA sequence: TGTGCCATCAGTGAGTCGGCGGGACAGAGGTCAAATGAGCAGTTCTTC. This chain joins TRBV10-3 and TRBJ2-1; possibly TRBD1 for D (7 bases). Germline V gene sequence: CDR1 ENHRY, CDR2 SYGVKD. V lost 0 bases and J 7 bases, leaving 16 bases between the germline ends. The CDR3 spans 16 residues.

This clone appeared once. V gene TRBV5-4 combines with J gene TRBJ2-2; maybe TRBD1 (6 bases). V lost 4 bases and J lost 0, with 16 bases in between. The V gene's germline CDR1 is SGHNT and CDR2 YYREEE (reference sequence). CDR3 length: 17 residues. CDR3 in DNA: TGTGCCAGCAGCCCAGGACAGTTTGGTACGAACACCGGGGAGCTGTTTTTT. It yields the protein CASSPGQFGTNTGELFF.